Given below is one T cell receptor (beta chain) in context. The antigen remains undetermined. The entry originates in a study of T cell responses to AZD1222 COVID-19 vaccine. Findings and limits, study-wide: Spike as a whole was targeted by vaccine-associated CD4 TCRs, dominant at 160-218 and 743-854. Clonal diversity may have been underestimated in mostly white British donors.

V was cut by 5 bases and J by 4 bases, with 10 bases left in between. The length of the CDR3 is 13 residues. Measured with immunoSEQ multiplex PCR; TCRdb has only the in-frame clones, and not every one. Found here are more than 100,000 clones, 70% to 90% of them singletons; the top ten hold 7.7%. The receptor comes from an adult in good health. The material was peripheral blood, obtained on day 0 of AZD1222 vaccination. The chain couples TRBV12-3 or TRBV12-4 to TRBJ2-3; a weak D match, TRBD2 (5 bases). CDR3 region: CASSGGLSDTQYF. CDR3 DNA sequence: TGTGCCAGCAGTGGCGGACTCTCAGATACGCAGTATTTT.